The source of this TCR beta chain is a study of T cell responses to AZD1222 COVID-19 vaccine. This clone was seen once. TCRdb's copy holds only in-frame clones and misses some; the assay was immunoSEQ multiplex PCR. The sample shows over 150,000 clones, 80% to 95% of them seen only once. Germline-derived CDR1 and CDR2 are SGHNT and YYREEE (reference sequence). The CDR3 is made up of 16 amino acids. V lost 0 bases to trimming and J lost 0 bases, with 10 bases between them. The receptor was isolated from an adult in good health. This sample comprised peripheral blood, obtained on day 0 of AZD1222 vaccination. The rearrangement uses TRBV5-4 and TRBJ1-3, with D unclear. The CDR3 DNA is TGTGCCAGCAGCTTGGGGCCCGGGGACTCTGGAAACACCATATATTTT. It specifies CASSLGPGDSGNTIYF. The variable domain in full, completed from reference TRBV5-4 and TRBJ1-3, reads ETGVTQSPTHLIKTRGQQVTLRCSSQSGHNTVSWYQQALGQGPQFIFQYYREEENGRGNFPPRFSGLQFPNYSSELNVNALELDDSALYLCASSLGPGDSGNTIYFGEGSWLTVV.